The present entry profiles one TCR beta chain with its context. Looked up from germline, CDR1 is SGDLS and CDR2 is YYNGEE. The ends were cut back, 2 bases at V and 8 bases at J, with 17 bases in the middle. The CDR3 sequence is 16 residues long. This entry is derived from a study of blood T cell repertoires in COVID-19. Libraries were prepared by immunoSEQ multiplex PCR; TCRdb keeps only in-frame clonotypes and omits some of them. This table has 150,000 to 200,000 clones, about 82% appearing once. Sequencing was carried out using peripheral blood. The source of this sequence is a woman aged 25 to 45 with acute or convalescent COVID-19. J is TRBJ1-6 and V is TRBV9, with TRBD1 as a possible D gene (6 bases). The chain's CDR3 is CASSVSYRVGDSPLHF. For the CDR3, the DNA is TGTGCCAGCAGCGTTTCCTACAGGGTGGGTGATTCACCCCTCCACTTT.